Listed here are 3 T cell receptor beta chains from one sample, sequenced in a study of blood T cell repertoires in COVID-19. Assay used: immunoSEQ multiplex PCR; TCRdb lists only in-frame clones, some missing. The data contain about 300,000 clones, 85% to 90% of them singletons. Sequenced: peripheral blood. The source of these receptors is a woman in her fifties or sixties with COVID-19, enrolled during active disease.

The chain joins TRBV5-1 to TRBJ2-7; TRBD2 agrees at 14 bases. The germline gives CDR1 SGHRS, CDR2 YFSETQ. This CDR3 spans 16 amino acids. J gave up 7 bases and V 0 bases, and 6 bases lay outside the gene matches. The CDR3 sequence is CASSLAPGLAGEEQYF. CDR3 nucleotides: TGCGCCAGCAGCTTGGCGCCGGGACTAGCGGGAGAAGAGCAGTACTTC.

This clone was recorded only once. The chain uses TRBV2 and TRBJ2-3; no clear D. Germline V lookup: CDR1 SNHLY, CDR2 FYNNEI. The CDR3 has 16 amino acids. V was trimmed by 2 bases and J by 3 bases, leaving 15 bases between them. CDR3 amino acids: CASSETRVRRTDTQYF. For the CDR3, the DNA is TGTGCCAGCAGTGAAACCCGGGTCCGAAGGACAGATACGCAGTATTTT.

The gene calls are TRBV24-1 and TRBJ1-2; 8 bases are a match to TRBD1. The junction had 3 bases not matched to a gene; V was cut back by 5 bases and J by 8 bases. The length of the CDR3 is 12 residues. Germline V gene sequence: CDR1 KGHDR, CDR2 SFDVKD. CDR3 sequence (DNA): TGTGCCACCAGTGTGGCAGGGGGCGGCTACACCTTC. Protein: CATSVAGGGYTF.